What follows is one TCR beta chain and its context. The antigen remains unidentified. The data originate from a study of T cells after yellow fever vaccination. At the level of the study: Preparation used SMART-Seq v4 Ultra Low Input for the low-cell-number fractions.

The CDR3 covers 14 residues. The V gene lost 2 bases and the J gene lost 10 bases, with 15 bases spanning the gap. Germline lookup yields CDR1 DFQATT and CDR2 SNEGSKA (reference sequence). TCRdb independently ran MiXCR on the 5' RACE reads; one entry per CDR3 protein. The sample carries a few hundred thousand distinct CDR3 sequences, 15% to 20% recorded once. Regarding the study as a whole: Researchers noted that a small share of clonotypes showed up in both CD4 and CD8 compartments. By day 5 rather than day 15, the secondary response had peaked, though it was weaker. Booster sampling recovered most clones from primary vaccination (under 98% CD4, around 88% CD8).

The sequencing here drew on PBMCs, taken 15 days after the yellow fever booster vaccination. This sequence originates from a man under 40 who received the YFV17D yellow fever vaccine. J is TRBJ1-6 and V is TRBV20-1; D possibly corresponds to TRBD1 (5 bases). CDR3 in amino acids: CSARPGRVGSPLHF. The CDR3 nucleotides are TGCAGTGCTAGACCAGGCAGGGTTGGATCACCCCTCCACTTT.